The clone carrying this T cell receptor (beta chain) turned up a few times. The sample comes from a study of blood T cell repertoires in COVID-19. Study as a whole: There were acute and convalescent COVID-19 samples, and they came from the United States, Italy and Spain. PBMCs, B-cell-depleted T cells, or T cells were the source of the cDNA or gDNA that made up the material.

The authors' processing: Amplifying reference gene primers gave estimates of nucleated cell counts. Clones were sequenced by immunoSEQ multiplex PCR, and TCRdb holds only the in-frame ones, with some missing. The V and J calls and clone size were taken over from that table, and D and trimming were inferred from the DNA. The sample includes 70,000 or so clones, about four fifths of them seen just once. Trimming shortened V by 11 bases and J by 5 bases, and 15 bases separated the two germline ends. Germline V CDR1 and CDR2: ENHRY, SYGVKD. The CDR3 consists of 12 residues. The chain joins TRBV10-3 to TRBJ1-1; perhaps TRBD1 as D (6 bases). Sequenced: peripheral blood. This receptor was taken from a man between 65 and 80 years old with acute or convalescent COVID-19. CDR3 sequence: CAGRDIGTEAFF. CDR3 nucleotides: TGTGCCGGCCGGGACATAGGGACTGAAGCTTTCTTT.